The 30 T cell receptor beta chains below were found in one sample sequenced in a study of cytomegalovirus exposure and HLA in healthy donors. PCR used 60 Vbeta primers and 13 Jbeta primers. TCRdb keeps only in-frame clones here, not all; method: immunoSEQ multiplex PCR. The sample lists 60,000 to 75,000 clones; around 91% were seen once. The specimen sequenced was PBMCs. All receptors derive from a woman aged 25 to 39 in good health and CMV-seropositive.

CDR3: CASSLGTEIYEQYF. The DNA for the CDR3 is TGTGCCAGCAGCTTGGGGACAGAGATCTACGAGCAGTACTTC. The rearrangement joins TRBV7-9 to TRBJ2-7; 7 bases line up with TRBD1. The CDR3 is made up of 14 amino acids. V was pared by 3 bases and J by 3 bases, with 5 bases of the junction left unmatched. The germline V gene has CDR1 SEHNR and CDR2 FQNEAQ (reference sequence).

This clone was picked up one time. CDR3 DNA sequence: TGCGCCAGCAGCCAAGTTTTTGTGGAGGAGCTAGCCAAAAACATTCAGTACTTC. Translating it yields CASSQVFVEELAKNIQYF. The chain carries TRBV4-1 and TRBJ2-4, with a weak D call TRBD2 (5 bases). This CDR3 contains 18 residues. The germline V gene has CDR1 MGHRA and CDR2 YSYEKL. The V gene lost 1 base and the J gene lost 0 bases, with 16 bases spanning the gap.

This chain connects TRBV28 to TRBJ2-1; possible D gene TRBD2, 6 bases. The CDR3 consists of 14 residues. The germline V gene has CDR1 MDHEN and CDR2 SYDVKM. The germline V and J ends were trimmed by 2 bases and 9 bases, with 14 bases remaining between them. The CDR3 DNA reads TGTGCCAGCAGTTTACCGGGACTTCCCCCTGAGCAGTTCTTC. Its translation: CASSLPGLPPEQFF. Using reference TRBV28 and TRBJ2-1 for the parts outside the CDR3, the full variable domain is DVKVTQSSRYLVKRTGEKVFLECVQDMDHENMFWYRQDPGLGLRLIYFSYDVKMKEKGDIPEGYSVSREKKERFSLILESASTNQTSMYLCASSLPGLPPEQFFGPGTRLTVL.

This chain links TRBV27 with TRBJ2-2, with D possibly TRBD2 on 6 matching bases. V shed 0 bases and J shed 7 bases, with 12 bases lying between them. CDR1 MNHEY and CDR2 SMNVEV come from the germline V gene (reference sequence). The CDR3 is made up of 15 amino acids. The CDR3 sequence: CASSLSGRAGGELFF. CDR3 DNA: TGTGCCAGCAGTTTATCCGGGAGAGCCGGCGGGGAGCTGTTTTTT.

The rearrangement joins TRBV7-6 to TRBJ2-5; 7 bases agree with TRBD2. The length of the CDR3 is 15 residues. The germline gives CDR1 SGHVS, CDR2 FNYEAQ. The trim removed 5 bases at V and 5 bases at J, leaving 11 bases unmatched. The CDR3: CASSPNGGRRETQYF. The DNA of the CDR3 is TGTGCCAGCAGCCCAAACGGGGGGAGGAGGGAGACCCAGTACTTC.

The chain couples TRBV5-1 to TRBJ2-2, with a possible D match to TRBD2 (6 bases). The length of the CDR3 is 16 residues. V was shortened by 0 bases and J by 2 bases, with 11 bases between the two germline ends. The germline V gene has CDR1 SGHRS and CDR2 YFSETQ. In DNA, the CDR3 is TGCGCCAGCAGCTTGGCGGGAGAGGTCAACACCGGGGAGCTGTTTTTT. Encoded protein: CASSLAGEVNTGELFF.

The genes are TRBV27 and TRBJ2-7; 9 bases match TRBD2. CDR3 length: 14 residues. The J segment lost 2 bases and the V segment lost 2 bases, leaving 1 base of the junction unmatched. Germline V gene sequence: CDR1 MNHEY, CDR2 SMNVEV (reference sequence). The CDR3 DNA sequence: TGTGCCAGCAGTTTACTAGCGGGGACCTACGAGCAGTACTTC. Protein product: CASSLLAGTYEQYF.

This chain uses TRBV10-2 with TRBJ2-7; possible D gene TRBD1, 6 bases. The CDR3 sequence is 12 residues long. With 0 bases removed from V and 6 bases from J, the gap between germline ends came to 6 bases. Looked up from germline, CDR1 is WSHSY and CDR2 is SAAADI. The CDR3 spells CASSESRGEQYF. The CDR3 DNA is TGCGCCAGCAGTGAGTCCAGGGGCGAGCAGTACTTC.

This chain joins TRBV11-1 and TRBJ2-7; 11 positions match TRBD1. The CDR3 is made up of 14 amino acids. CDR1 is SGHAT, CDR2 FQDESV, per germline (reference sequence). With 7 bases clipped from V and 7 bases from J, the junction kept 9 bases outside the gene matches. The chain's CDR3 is CASNIGQGAGEQYF. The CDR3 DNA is TGTGCCAGCAACATCGGACAGGGGGCCGGGGAGCAGTACTTC.

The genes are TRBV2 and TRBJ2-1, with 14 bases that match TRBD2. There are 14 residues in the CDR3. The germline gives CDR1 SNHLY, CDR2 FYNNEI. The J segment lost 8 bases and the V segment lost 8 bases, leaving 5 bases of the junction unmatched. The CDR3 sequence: CASSGLAGAHEQFF. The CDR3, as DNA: TGTGCCAGCTCGGGACTAGCGGGAGCCCATGAGCAGTTCTTC.

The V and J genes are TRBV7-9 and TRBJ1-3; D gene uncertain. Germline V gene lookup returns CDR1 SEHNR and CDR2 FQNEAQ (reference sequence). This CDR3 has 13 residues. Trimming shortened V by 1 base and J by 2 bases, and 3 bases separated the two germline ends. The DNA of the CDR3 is TGTGCCAGCAGCTTAGACACTGGAAACACCATATATTTT. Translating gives CASSLDTGNTIYF. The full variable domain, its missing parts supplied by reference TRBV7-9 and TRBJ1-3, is DTGVSQNPRHKITKRGQNVTFRCDPISEHNRLYWYRQTLGQGPEFLTYFQNEAQLEKSRLLSDRFSAERPKGSFSTLEIQRTEQGDSAMYLCASSLDTGNTIYFGEGSWLTVV.

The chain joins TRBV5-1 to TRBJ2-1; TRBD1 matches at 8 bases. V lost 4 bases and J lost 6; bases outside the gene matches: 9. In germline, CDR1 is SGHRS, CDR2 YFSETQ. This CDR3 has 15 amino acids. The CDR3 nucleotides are TGCGCCAGCAGCCCGGATGGACAGGGCTTCAATGAGCAGTTCTTC. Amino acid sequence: CASSPDGQGFNEQFF.

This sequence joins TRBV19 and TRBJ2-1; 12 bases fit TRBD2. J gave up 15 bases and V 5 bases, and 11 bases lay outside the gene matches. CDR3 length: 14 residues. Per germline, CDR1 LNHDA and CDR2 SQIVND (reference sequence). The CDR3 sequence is CASSATSGRPGGFF. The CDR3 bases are TGTGCCAGTAGTGCGACTAGCGGGAGACCAGGGGGGTTCTTC.

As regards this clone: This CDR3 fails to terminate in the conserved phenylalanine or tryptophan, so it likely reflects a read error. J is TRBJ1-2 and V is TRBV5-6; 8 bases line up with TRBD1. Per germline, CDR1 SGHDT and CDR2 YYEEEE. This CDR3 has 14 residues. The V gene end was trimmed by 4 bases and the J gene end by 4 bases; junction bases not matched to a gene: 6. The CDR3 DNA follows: TGTGCCAGCAGCATCGGACAGGGCAGCTATGGCTACACCCTC. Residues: CASSIGQGSYGYTL.

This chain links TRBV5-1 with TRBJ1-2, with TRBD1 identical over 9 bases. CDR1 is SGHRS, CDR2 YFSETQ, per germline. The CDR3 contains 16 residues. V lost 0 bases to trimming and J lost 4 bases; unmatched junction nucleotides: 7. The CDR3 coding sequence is TGCGCCAGCAGCTTGGTGGGGACAGGGTCCCGCTATGGCTACACCTTC. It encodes CASSLVGTGSRYGYTF.

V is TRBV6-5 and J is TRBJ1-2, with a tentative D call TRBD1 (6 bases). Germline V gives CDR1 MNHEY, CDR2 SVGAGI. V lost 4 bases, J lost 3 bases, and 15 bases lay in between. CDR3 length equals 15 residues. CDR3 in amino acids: CASSSPSSGDYGYTF. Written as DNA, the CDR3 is TGTGCCAGCAGTTCCCCATCCTCAGGGGACTATGGCTACACCTTC.

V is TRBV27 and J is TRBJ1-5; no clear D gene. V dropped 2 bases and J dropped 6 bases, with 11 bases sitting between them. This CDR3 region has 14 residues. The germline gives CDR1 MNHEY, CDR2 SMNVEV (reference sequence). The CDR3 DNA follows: TGTGCCAGCAGTTTAGCGAGGTCTGGTCAGCCCCAGCATTTT. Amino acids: CASSLARSGQPQHF.

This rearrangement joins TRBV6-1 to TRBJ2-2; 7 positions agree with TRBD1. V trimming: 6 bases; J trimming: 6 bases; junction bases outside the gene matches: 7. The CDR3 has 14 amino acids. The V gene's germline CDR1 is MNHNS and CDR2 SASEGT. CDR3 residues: CASRTEQGSGELFF. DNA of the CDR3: TGTGCCAGCAGGACTGAACAGGGGTCCGGGGAGCTGTTTTTT.

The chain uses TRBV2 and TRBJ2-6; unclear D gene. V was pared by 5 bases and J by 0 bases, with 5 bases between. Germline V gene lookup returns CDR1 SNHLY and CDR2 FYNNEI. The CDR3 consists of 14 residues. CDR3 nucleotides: TGTGCCAGCAGTCGCAGCTCTGGGGCCAACGTCCTGACTTTC. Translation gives CASSRSSGANVLTF.

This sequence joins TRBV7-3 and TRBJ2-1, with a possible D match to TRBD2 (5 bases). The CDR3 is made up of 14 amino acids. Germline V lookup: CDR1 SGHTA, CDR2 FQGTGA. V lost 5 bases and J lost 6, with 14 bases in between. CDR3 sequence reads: CASSAPPLVNEQFF. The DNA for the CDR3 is TGTGCCAGCAGCGCCCCCCCACTAGTCAATGAGCAGTTCTTC.

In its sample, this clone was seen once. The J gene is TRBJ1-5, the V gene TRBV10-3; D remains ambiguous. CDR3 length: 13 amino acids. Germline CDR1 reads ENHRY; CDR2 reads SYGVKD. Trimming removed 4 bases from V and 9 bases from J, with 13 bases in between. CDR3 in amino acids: CAISAGELRPQHF. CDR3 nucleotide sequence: TGTGCCATCAGTGCCGGGGAGCTGAGGCCCCAGCATTTT.

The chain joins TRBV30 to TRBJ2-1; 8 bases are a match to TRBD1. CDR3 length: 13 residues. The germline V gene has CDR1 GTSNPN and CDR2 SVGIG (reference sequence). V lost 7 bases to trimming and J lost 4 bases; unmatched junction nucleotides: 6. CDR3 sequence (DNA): TGTGCCTCCGGGACAGGCTATTACAATGAGCAGTTCTTC. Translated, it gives CASGTGYYNEQFF.

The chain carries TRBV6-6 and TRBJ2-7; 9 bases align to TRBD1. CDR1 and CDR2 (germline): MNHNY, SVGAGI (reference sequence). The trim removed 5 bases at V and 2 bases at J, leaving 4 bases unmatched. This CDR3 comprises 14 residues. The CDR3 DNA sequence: TGTGCCAGCAGTGGACAGGGGTCAACCTACGAGCAGTACTTC. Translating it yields CASSGQGSTYEQYF.

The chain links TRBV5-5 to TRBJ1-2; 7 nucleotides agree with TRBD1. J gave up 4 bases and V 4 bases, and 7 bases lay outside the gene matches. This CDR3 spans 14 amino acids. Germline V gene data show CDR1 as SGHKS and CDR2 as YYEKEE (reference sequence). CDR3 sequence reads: CASSGNRGPYGYTF. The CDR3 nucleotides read TGTGCCAGCAGCGGCAACAGGGGTCCCTATGGCTACACCTTC.

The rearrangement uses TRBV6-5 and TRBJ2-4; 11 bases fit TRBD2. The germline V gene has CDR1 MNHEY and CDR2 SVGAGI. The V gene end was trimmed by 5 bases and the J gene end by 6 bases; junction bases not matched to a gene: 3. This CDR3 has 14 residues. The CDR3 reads CASSETSGRNIQYF. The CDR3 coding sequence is TGTGCCAGCAGTGAAACTAGCGGGAGAAACATTCAGTACTTC.

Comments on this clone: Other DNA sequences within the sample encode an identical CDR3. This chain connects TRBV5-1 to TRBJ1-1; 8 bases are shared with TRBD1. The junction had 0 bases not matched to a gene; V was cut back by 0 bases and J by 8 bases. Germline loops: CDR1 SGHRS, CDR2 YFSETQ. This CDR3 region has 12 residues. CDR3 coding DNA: TGCGCCAGCAGCTTGGGACAGGGGGAAGCTTTCTTT. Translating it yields CASSLGQGEAFF.

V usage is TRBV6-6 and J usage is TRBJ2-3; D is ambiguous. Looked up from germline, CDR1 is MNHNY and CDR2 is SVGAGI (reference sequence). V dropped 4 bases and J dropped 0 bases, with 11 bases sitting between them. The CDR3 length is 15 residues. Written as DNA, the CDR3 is TGTGCCAGCAGTTCCCGCGCTACTAGCACAGATACGCAGTATTTT. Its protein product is CASSSRATSTDTQYF.

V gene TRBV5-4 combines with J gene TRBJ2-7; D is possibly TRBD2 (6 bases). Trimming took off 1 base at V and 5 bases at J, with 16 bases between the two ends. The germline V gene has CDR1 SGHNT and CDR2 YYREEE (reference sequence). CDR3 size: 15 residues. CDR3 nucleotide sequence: TGTGCCAGCAGCTTGAGTAGCGGCTTCCTCGACGAGCAGTACTTC. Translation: CASSLSSGFLDEQYF.

The CDR3 sequence is CASSPVLGVAYGYTF. CDR3 nucleotides: TGTGCCAGCAGCCCAGTTTTAGGGGTCGCCTATGGCTACACCTTC. The rearrangement links TRBV7-8 to TRBJ1-2; the D gene is possibly TRBD1 (5 bases). The V gene's germline CDR1 is SGHVS and CDR2 FQNEAQ. The length of the CDR3 is 15 residues. Trimming left V 5 bases short and J 4 bases short, with 17 bases between.

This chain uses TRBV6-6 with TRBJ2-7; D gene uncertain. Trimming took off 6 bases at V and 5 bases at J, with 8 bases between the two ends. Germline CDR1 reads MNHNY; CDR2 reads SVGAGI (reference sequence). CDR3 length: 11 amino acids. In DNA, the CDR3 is TGTGCCAGCAGCCGCTATAACGAGCAGTACTTC. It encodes CASSRYNEQYF.